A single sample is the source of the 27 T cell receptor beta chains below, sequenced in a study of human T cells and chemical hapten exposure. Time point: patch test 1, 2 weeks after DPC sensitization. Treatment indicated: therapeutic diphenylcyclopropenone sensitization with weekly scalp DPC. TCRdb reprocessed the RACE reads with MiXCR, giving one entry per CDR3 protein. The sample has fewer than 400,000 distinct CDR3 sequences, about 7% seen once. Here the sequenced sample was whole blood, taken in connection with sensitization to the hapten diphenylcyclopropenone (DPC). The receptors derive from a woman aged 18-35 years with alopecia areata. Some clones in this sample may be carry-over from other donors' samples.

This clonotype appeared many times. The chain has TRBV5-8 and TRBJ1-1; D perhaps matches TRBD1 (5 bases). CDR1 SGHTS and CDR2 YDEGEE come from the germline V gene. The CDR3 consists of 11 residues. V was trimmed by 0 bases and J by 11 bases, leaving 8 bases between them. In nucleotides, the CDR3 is TGTGCCAGCAGCTTGGCAGGGAAGGCTTTCTTT. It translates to CASSLAGKAFF.

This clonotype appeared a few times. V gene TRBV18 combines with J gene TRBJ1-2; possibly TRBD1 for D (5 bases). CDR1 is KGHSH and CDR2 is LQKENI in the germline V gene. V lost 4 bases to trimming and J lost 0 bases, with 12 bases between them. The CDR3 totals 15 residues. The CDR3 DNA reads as TGTGCCAGCTCACAGGGGACTCGTTCTAACTATGGCTACACCTTC. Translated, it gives CASSQGTRSNYGYTF.

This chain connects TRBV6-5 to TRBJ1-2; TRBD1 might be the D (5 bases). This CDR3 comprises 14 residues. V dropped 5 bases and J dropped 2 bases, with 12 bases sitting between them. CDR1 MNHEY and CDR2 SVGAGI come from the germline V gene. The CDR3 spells CASSERDGNYGYTF. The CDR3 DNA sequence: TGTGCCAGCAGTGAAAGGGACGGAAACTATGGCTACACCTTC.

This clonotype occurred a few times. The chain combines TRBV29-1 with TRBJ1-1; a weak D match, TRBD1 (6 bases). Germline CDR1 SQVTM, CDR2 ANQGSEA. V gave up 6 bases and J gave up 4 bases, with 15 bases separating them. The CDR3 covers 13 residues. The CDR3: CSVNRARGTEAFF. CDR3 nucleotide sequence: TGCAGCGTAAACAGGGCGCGGGGCACTGAAGCTTTCTTT. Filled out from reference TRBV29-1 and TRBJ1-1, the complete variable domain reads SAVISQKPSRDICQRGTSLTIQCQVDSQVTMMFWYRQQPGQSLTLIATANQGSEATYESGFVIDKFPISRPNLTFSTLTVSNMSPEDSSIYLCSVNRARGTEAFFGQGTRLTVV.

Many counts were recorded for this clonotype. The CDR3 DNA reads as TGTGCCAGCAGCTTGTGGTCAAAAGTGTCATCCGGAGCTTTCTTT. Protein sequence: CASSLWSKVSSGAFF. J is TRBJ1-1 and V is TRBV5-5, with D uncertain. Looked up from germline, CDR1 is SGHKS and CDR2 is YYEKEE (reference sequence). The CDR3 totals 15 residues. V was cut by 1 base and J by 10 bases, with 20 bases left in between.

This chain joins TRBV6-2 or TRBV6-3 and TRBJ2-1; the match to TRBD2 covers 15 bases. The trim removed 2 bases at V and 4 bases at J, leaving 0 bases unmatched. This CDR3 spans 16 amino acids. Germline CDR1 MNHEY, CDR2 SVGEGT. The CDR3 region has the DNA TGTGCCAGCAGTTACGGACTAGCGGGGGGGTACAATGAGCAGTTCTTC. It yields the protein CASSYGLAGGYNEQFF.

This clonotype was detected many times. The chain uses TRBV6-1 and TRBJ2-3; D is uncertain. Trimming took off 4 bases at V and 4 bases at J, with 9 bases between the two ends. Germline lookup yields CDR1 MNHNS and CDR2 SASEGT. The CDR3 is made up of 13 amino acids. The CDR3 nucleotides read TGTGCCAGCAGTGCCCAGCCCGCAGATACGCAGTATTTT. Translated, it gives CASSAQPADTQYF.

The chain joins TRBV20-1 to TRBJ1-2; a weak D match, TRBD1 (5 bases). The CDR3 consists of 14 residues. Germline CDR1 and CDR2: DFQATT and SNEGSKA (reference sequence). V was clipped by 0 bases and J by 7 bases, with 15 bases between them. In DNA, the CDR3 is TGCAGTGCTAGAGATTCCAGGGAGGTCGGTGGCTACACCTTC. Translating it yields CSARDSREVGGYTF.

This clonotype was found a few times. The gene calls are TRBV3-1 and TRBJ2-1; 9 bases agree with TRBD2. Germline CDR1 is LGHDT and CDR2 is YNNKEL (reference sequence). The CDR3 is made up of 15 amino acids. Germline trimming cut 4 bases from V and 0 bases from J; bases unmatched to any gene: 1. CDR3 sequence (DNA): TGTGCCAGCAGCCGGACTAGCGCCTCCTACAATGAGCAGTTCTTC. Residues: CASSRTSASYNEQFF.

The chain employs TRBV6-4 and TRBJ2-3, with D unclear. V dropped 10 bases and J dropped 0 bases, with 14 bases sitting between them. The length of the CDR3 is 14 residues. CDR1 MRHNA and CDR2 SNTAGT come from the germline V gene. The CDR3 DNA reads TGTGCCACCGCAGACGGTGCTAGCACAGATACGCAGTATTTT. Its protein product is CATADGASTDTQYF.

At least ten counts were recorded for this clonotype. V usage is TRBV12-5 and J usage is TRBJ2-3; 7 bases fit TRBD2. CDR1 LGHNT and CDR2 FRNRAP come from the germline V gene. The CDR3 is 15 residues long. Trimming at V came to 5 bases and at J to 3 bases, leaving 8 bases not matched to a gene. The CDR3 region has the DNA TGTGCTAGTGGTGGGGGAAAAGCGGGGACAGATACGCAGTATTTT. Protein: CASGGGKAGTDTQYF.

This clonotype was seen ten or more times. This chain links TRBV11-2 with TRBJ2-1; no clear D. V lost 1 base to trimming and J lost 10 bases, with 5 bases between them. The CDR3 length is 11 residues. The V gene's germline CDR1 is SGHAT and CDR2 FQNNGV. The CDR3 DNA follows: TGTGCCAGCAGCTTAGCGGGCGAGCAGTTCTTC. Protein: CASSLAGEQFF.

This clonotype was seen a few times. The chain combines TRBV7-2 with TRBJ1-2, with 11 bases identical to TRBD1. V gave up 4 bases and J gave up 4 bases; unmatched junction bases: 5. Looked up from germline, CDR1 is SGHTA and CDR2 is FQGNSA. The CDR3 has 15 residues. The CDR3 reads CASSSGQGAFYGYTF. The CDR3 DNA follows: TGTGCCAGCAGCTCCGGACAGGGGGCGTTCTATGGCTACACCTTC. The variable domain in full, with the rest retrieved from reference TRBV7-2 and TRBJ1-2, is GAGVSQSPSNKVTEKGKDVELRCDPISGHTALYWYRQSLGQGLEFLIYFQGNSAPDKSGLPSDRFSAERTGGSVSTLTIQRTQQEDSAVYLCASSSGQGAFYGYTFGSGTRLTVV.

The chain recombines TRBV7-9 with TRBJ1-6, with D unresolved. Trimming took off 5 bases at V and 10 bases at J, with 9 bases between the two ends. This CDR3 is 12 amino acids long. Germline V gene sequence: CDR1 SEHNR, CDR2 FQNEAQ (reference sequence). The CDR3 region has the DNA TGTGCCAGCAGCAGGGCGGGGTCACCCCTCCACTTT. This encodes CASSRAGSPLHF.

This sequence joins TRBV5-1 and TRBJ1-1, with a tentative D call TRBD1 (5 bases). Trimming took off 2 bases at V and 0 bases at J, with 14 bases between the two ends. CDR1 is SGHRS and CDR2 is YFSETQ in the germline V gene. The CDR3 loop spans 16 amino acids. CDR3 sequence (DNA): TGCGCCAGCAGCTTTTTGGGGCAGGAGCTGAACACTGAAGCTTTCTTT. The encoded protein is CASSFLGQELNTEAFF.

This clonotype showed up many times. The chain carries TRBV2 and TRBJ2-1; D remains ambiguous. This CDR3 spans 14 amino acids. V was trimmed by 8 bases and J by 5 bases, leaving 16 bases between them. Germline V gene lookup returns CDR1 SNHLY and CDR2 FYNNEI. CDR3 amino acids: CASVLKTPNNEQFF. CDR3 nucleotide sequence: TGTGCCAGCGTTCTTAAGACTCCTAACAATGAGCAGTTCTTC.

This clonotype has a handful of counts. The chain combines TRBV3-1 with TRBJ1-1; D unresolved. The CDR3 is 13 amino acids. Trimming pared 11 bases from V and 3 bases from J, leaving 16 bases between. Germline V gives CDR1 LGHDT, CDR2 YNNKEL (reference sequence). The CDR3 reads CAVPGNGDTEAFF. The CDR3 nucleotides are TGTGCCGTCCCCGGGAACGGGGACACTGAAGCTTTCTTT.

The CDR3 DNA reads as TGCAGTGCTGTCCCCCTCGACAGGGACCATCAGCCCCAGCATTTT. Amino acid sequence: CSAVPLDRDHQPQHF. This rearrangement joins TRBV20-1 to TRBJ1-5; 7 bases map to TRBD1. Germline loops: CDR1 DFQATT, CDR2 SNEGSKA (reference sequence). This CDR3 has 15 amino acids. The junction had 12 bases not matched to a gene; V was cut back by 5 bases and J by 5 bases.

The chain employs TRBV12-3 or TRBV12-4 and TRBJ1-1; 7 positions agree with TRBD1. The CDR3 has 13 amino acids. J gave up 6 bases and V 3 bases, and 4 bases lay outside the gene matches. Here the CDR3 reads CASSFTGAPEAFF. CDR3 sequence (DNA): TGTGCCAGCAGTTTTACAGGGGCCCCTGAAGCTTTCTTT.

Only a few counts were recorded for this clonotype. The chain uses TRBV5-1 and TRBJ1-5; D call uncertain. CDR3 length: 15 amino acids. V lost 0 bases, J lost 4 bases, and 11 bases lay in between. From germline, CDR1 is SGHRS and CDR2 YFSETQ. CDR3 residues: CASSLGILPNQPQHF. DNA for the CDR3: TGCGCCAGCAGCTTGGGAATCCTTCCTAATCAGCCCCAGCATTTT.

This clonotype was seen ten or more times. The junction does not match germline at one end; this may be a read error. In DNA, the CDR3 is TGTGCTAGCAGCCCGAATATTGGTGTAGAGACCCAGTACTTC. It codes for CASSPNIGVETQYF. The V gene is TRBV7-7, the J gene TRBJ2-5; D remains ambiguous. The CDR3 consists of 14 residues. Germline CDR1 and CDR2: SSHAT and FNYEAQ (reference sequence).

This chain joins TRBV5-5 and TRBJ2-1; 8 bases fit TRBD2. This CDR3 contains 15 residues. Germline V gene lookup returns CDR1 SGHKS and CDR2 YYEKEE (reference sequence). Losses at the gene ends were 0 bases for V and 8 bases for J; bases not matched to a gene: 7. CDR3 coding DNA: TGTGCCAGCAGCTTGGGACTAGCGAGAACGTATGAGCAGTTCTTC. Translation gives CASSLGLARTYEQFF. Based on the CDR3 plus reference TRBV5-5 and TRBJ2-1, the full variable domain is DAGVTQSPTHLIKTRGQQVTLRCSPISGHKSVSWYQQVLGQGPQFIFQYYEKEERGRGNFPDRFSARQFPNYSSELNVNALLLGDSALYLCASSLGLARTYEQFFGPGTRLTVL.

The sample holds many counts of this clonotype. CDR3 residues: CATSRDRLGDEQFF. The CDR3 DNA reads TGTGCCACCAGCAGAGATCGACTCGGCGATGAGCAGTTCTTC. The gene calls are TRBV15 and TRBJ2-1; no clear D. CDR1 LNHNV and CDR2 YYDKDF come from the germline V gene (reference sequence). This CDR3 comprises 14 residues. V was cut by 0 bases and J by 8 bases, with 11 bases left in between.

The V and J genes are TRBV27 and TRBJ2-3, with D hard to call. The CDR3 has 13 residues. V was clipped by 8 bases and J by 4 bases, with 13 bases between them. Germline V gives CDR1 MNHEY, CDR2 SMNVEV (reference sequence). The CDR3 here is CASRDNSPDTQYF. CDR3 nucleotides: TGTGCCAGCCGCGACAACTCGCCAGATACGCAGTATTTT.

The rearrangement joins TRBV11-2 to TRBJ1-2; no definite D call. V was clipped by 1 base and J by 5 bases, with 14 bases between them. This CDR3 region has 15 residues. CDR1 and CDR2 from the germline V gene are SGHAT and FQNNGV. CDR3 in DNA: TGTGCCAGCAGCTTAGGGGTGGCAGAAACGTATGGCTACACCTTC. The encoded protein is CASSLGVAETYGYTF.

The CDR3 is CASSEDPPEAFF. The CDR3 bases are TGTGCCAGCAGTGAAGATCCCCCTGAAGCTTTCTTT. The chain uses TRBV2 and TRBJ1-1; D not resolved. The CDR3 sequence is 12 residues long. V was clipped by 1 base and J by 6 bases, with 6 bases between them. Germline CDR1 reads SNHLY; CDR2 reads FYNNEI.

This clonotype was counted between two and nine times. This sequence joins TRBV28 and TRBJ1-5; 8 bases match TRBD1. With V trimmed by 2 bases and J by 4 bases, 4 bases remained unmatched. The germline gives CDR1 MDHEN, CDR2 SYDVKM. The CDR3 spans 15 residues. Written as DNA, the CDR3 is TGTGCCAGCAGTTTAGGGGACAGGTATAATCAGCCCCAGCATTTT. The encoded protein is CASSLGDRYNQPQHF.